Below, 23 T cell receptor beta chains from the same sample are listed, as sequenced in a study of control samples from healthy donors and cancer patients. Libraries were prepared by immunoSEQ multiplex PCR; TCRdb keeps only in-frame clonotypes and omits some of them. The sample records about 75,000 clones, about four fifths being singletons. The sequenced material came from blood. The receptors originated from a man between 45 and 60 years old in good health.

The rearrangement uses TRBV12-3 or TRBV12-4 and TRBJ1-3, with D hard to call. Trimming took 3 bases from V and 3 from J, leaving 6 bases between them. There are 13 residues in the CDR3. CDR3 sequence: CASSFSVGNTIYF. CDR3 bases: TGTGCCAGCAGTTTTTCTGTTGGAAACACCATATATTTT.

V gene TRBV5-1 combines with J gene TRBJ2-1; 14 bases align to TRBD2. The ends lost 3 bases at V and 1 base at J; junction bases unmatched: 9. CDR3 length equals 19 residues. Germline V gene lookup returns CDR1 SGHRS and CDR2 YFSETQ. CDR3 bases: TGCGCCAGCAGCTCAGGGACTAGCGGGAGTATGTTTTCCTACAATGAGCAGTTCTTC. Translation gives CASSSGTSGSMFSYNEQFF.

This chain connects TRBV5-1 to TRBJ2-7, with TRBD1 as a possible D gene (5 bases). Trimming pared 5 bases from V and 0 bases from J, leaving 9 bases between. CDR1 and CDR2 (germline): SGHRS, YFSETQ. The CDR3 has 13 residues. Written as DNA, the CDR3 is TGCGCCAGCAGACAGGAGAGCTCCTACGAGCAGTACTTC. Amino acids: CASRQESSYEQYF.

The J gene is TRBJ1-4, the V gene TRBV30; D remains unclear. CDR1 and CDR2 from the germline V gene are GTSNPN and SVGIG (reference sequence). This CDR3 comprises 11 residues. V shed 1 base and J shed 7 bases, with 4 bases lying between them. The CDR3 region is CAWSGSEKLFF. The CDR3 DNA reads as TGTGCCTGGAGTGGGAGTGAAAAACTGTTTTTT.

This clone was counted only a few times. V usage is TRBV4-2 and J usage is TRBJ1-3; D is perhaps TRBD1 (5 bases). This CDR3 has 17 residues. Germline V lookup: CDR1 LGHNA, CDR2 YNFKEQ. V was cut by 0 bases and J by 1 base, with 13 bases left in between. CDR3 DNA: TGTGCCAGCAGCCAAGACCCTAGGGGAGGGTCTGGAAACACCATATATTTT. Translation: CASSQDPRGGSGNTIYF.

The V gene is TRBV5-1, the J gene TRBJ2-2; no clear D gene. Between the trimmed V and J ends, which lost 4 bases and 2 bases, there was a span of 9 bases. From germline, CDR1 is SGHRS and CDR2 YFSETQ. This CDR3 region has 14 residues. CDR3 sequence reads: CASSTTANTGELFF. The CDR3 DNA sequence: TGCGCCAGCAGCACCACAGCTAACACCGGGGAGCTGTTTTTT.

The chain recombines TRBV28 with TRBJ2-5; maybe TRBD1 (7 bases). V lost 4 bases and J lost 9, with 12 bases in between. This CDR3 is built from 12 residues. Germline V gene sequence: CDR1 MDHEN, CDR2 SYDVKM. Here the CDR3 DNA reads TGTGCCAGCAGTTACGACAGGGAGGCCCAGTACTTC. This encodes CASSYDREAQYF.

This rearrangement joins TRBV24-1 to TRBJ2-7; D is unresolved. With 4 bases removed from V and 3 bases from J, the gap between germline ends came to 9 bases. Germline values: CDR1 KGHDR, CDR2 SFDVKD. This CDR3 has 13 amino acids. The CDR3 sequence: CATSDRHNYEQYF. CDR3 DNA sequence: TGTGCCACCAGTGACCGACACAACTACGAGCAGTACTTC.

J is TRBJ1-1 and V is TRBV30; D gene uncertain. V was shortened by 3 bases and J by 1 base, with 9 bases between the two germline ends. CDR1 is GTSNPN, CDR2 SVGIG, per germline (reference sequence). CDR3 length equals 13 residues. This CDR3 is CAWRLPGNTEAFF. The CDR3 region has the DNA TGTGCCTGGAGGCTCCCGGGGAACACTGAAGCTTTCTTT.

This clone was seen only a few times. J is TRBJ1-3 and V is TRBV5-1; the match to TRBD1 covers 8 bases. Trimming removed 3 bases from V and 3 bases from J; junction bases left unmatched: 8. Germline CDR1 reads SGHRS; CDR2 reads YFSETQ. The CDR3 covers 16 residues. In DNA form, the CDR3 reads TGCGCCAGCAGCTCCGGACAGGGAAGCGATGGAAACACCATATATTTT. Its translation is CASSSGQGSDGNTIYF.

This clone has just one count. The chain links TRBV6-4 to TRBJ1-4; D might be TRBD1 (6 bases). Deletions cut 4 bases from V and 0 bases from J, with 24 bases between. The CDR3 covers 20 residues. Germline V gives CDR1 MRHNA, CDR2 SNTAGT. The CDR3 loop reads CASSAKNLRQELSTNEKLFF. CDR3 sequence (DNA): TGTGCCAGCAGTGCCAAAAACTTAAGACAGGAGCTTTCAACTAATGAAAAACTGTTTTTT.

The chain has TRBV2 and TRBJ1-3; D remains unclear. The V and J ends lost 4 bases and 1 base respectively, with 5 bases between them. Germline loops: CDR1 SNHLY, CDR2 FYNNEI. The CDR3 consists of 13 residues. The CDR3 spells CASSGVSGNTIYF. DNA of the CDR3: TGTGCCAGCAGTGGGGTGTCTGGAAACACCATATATTTT.

This sequence joins TRBV5-1 and TRBJ2-5, with 7 bases identical to TRBD2. Looked up from germline, CDR1 is SGHRS and CDR2 is YFSETQ. The trim removed 4 bases at V and 0 bases at J, leaving 9 bases unmatched. The CDR3 is made up of 16 amino acids. Here the CDR3 reads CASSPGAAGYQETQYF. Here the CDR3 DNA reads TGCGCCAGCAGCCCCGGGGCAGCGGGATACCAAGAGACCCAGTACTTC.

The CDR3 DNA is TGCGCCAGCAGCCAAGATCTTGGACTAGCCTACGAGCAGTACTTC. As protein: CASSQDLGLAYEQYF. V gene TRBV4-1 combines with J gene TRBJ2-7, with 7 bases identical to TRBD2. The CDR3 has 15 amino acids. The germline V gene has CDR1 MGHRA and CDR2 YSYEKL. After removal of 0 bases from V and 2 bases from J, the junction contained 4 bases not matched to a gene.

The rearrangement uses TRBV28 and TRBJ1-6; D not certain. The CDR3 loop spans 12 amino acids. The V and J ends lost 7 bases and 15 bases respectively, with 16 bases between them. Germline CDR1 and CDR2: MDHEN and SYDVKM. DNA of the CDR3: TGTGCCAGCACCCCTCCCCGGGGAGGCCTCCACTTT. Protein sequence: CASTPPRGGLHF. The whole variable domain, filled in from reference TRBV28 and TRBJ1-6, reads DVKVTQSSRYLVKRTGEKVFLECVQDMDHENMFWYRQDPGLGLRLIYFSYDVKMKEKGDIPEGYSVSREKKERFSLILESASTNQTSMYLCASTPPRGGLHFGNGTRLTVT.

This rearrangement joins TRBV19 to TRBJ2-7; TRBD1 might be the D (6 bases). Germline V gives CDR1 LNHDA, CDR2 SQIVND (reference sequence). The CDR3 has 18 residues. The ends were cut back, 3 bases at V and 0 bases at J, with 21 bases in the middle. CDR3 sequence: CASSMSPLGHHSSYEQYF. CDR3 nucleotides: TGTGCCAGTAGTATGTCTCCTTTGGGACACCATAGCTCCTACGAGCAGTACTTC.

This sequence joins TRBV4-1 and TRBJ1-5; TRBD1 aligns across 8 bases. V lost 3 bases to trimming and J lost 3 bases; unmatched junction nucleotides: 4. The CDR3 spans 15 residues. Germline CDR1 reads MGHRA; CDR2 reads YSYEKL. The CDR3 DNA reads as TGCGCCAGCAGCCAGACGACAGGGGACAATCAGCCCCAGCATTTT. Translated, it gives CASSQTTGDNQPQHF.

The chain couples TRBV21-1 to TRBJ2-7; the D call in the table, TRBD2, was not verified against the DNA. TRBV21-1 is a recognized pseudogene. This CDR3 is 18 amino acids long. This CDR3 reads CASSKGRDLAGVPYEQYF. CDR3 DNA sequence: TGTGCCAGCAGCAAGGGACGGGACCTAGCGGGAGTTCCCTACGAGCAGTACTTC.

The gene calls are TRBV14 and TRBJ2-7; D might be TRBD2 (5 bases). The V and J ends lost 4 bases and 6 bases respectively, with 13 bases between them. Per the germline V gene, CDR1 is SGHDN and CDR2 is FVKESK. This CDR3 has 13 residues. This CDR3 reads CASSLNGMGEQYF. CDR3 nucleotides: TGTGCCAGCAGCCTGAACGGGATGGGCGAGCAGTACTTC.

This clone has only a few counts. The chain joins TRBV5-1 to TRBJ1-2; a possible D gene is TRBD1 (5 bases). Germline-derived CDR1 and CDR2 are SGHRS and YFSETQ. The CDR3 extends over 14 amino acids. Trimming left V 4 bases short and J 7 bases short, with 17 bases between. The CDR3 bases are TGCGCCAGCAGCGCGACCGGTTCCGGGGCTGGCTACACCTTC. This codes for CASSATGSGAGYTF.

The chain carries TRBV6-5 and TRBJ1-6; D might be TRBD1 (5 bases). Germline V gives CDR1 MNHEY, CDR2 SVGAGI. V shed 5 bases and J shed 9 bases, with 14 bases lying between them. The CDR3 loop spans 14 amino acids. In nucleotides, the CDR3 is TGTGCCAGCAGTACGGGGCAGGTCTTTTCACCCCTCCACTTT. Protein: CASSTGQVFSPLHF.

The J gene is TRBJ1-5, the V gene TRBV10-3; D unresolved. This CDR3 is 14 amino acids long. The germline gives CDR1 ENHRY, CDR2 SYGVKD. V lost 2 bases, J lost 2 bases, and 7 bases lay in between. CDR3 coding DNA: TGTGCCATCAGTGAGGCCGGTGGCAATCAGCCCCAGCATTTT. Its translation: CAISEAGGNQPQHF.

The rearrangement joins TRBV11-3 to TRBJ2-5; D possibly corresponds to TRBD1 (5 bases). Germline V gene lookup returns CDR1 SGHNT and CDR2 YENEEA. This CDR3 spans 15 amino acids. Trimming removed 0 bases at V and 5 bases at J, with 13 bases between. CDR3: CASSLELGRWETQYF. The CDR3 DNA is TGTGCCAGCAGCTTAGAGTTGGGGCGCTGGGAGACCCAGTACTTC.